Following are 13 T cell receptor beta chains from one sample sequenced in a study of T cells in Graves' hyperthyroidism and ophthalmopathy (dated by TCRdb to the late 2010s). Libraries came from multiplex PCR. Sequencing relied on an Illumina HiSeq 2000. The TCR beta CDR3 regions were amplified from RNA transcripts. The first round of RT-PCR for the TCR CDR3 was performed with the HTBI primer set and the Qiagen OneStep RT-PCR kit. The public reads were reanalyzed by TCRdb: fastp trimming at Q25, MiXCR alignment, in-frame beta chains only. All rows with the same CDR3 protein become a single entry with the most common DNA and genes. In all, the sample holds fewer than 900,000 distinct CDR3 sequences, and over 15% of those were seen once. The leading ten clones occupy 16% of the sample. The source material was blood. The receptors here all came from a woman in her 50s with Graves' hyperthyroidism that later progressed to Graves' ophthalmopathy.

This clonotype was picked up many times. The chain has TRBV27 and TRBJ2-1; 7 nucleotides agree with TRBD2. The CDR3 has 16 residues. V gave up 1 base and J gave up 3 bases; unmatched junction bases: 6. Germline V CDR1 and CDR2: MNHEY, SMNVEV (reference sequence). Here the CDR3 DNA reads TGTGCCAGCAGTTTATTCGTGGGGGAGGGCTACAATGAGCAGTTCTTC. Encoded protein: CASSLFVGEGYNEQFF.

The table lists this clonotype with a few counts. The J gene is TRBJ2-1, the V gene TRBV5-8, with a possible D match to TRBD2 (5 bases). Trimming took off 4 bases at V and 0 bases at J, with 11 bases between the two ends. CDR3 length: 15 residues. CDR1 and CDR2 (germline): SGHTS, YDEGEE. In DNA form, the CDR3 reads TGTGCCAGCAGCGACCGGGGAAACTCCTACAATGAGCAGTTCTTC. Translated, it gives CASSDRGNSYNEQFF.

This clonotype was seen just once. This may be a read error, as it is one base from a much larger clone. V gene TRBV18 combines with J gene TRBJ1-3; a weak D match, TRBD1 (5 bases). Germline CDR1 and CDR2: KGHSH and LQKENI. V was pared by 5 bases and J by 2 bases, with 19 bases between. The CDR3 runs 17 residues. CDR3 coding DNA: TGTGCCAGCTCATCTACCCCCGACAGACGCCCTGGAAACACCATATATTTT. Its protein is CASSSTPDRRPGNTIYF.

This clonotype appeared a few times. The chain has TRBV10-3 and TRBJ1-1; 8 bases agree with TRBD1. Unmatched junction bases numbered 5, after V lost 4 bases and J lost 1 base. CDR3 length equals 15 residues. Germline assignment: CDR1 ENHRY and CDR2 SYGVKD. The CDR3 sequence is CAISVWDRKNTEAFF. CDR3 nucleotides: TGTGCCATCAGTGTGTGGGACAGGAAGAACACTGAAGCTTTCTTT.

This clonotype was recorded many times. The chain is built from TRBV5-1 and TRBJ2-1; 8 nucleotides match TRBD1. With V trimmed by 3 bases and J by 2 bases, 7 bases remained unmatched. Germline lookup yields CDR1 SGHRS and CDR2 YFSETQ. The CDR3 has 16 residues. CDR3 sequence (DNA): TGCGCCAGCAGCTCGGGACAGGCTCGACCCTACAATGAGCAGTTCTTC. Protein product: CASSSGQARPYNEQFF.

This clonotype was detected ten times or more. This chain joins TRBV3-1 and TRBJ2-7; D unresolved. This CDR3 comprises 14 residues. V lost 1 base to trimming and J lost 3 bases, with 10 bases between them. The germline gives CDR1 LGHDT, CDR2 YNNKEL (reference sequence). CDR3 region: CASSQVRRNYEQYF. DNA for the CDR3: TGTGCCAGCAGCCAAGTTCGTCGGAACTACGAGCAGTACTTC.

This clonotype came up a few times. The gene calls are TRBV5-1 and TRBJ1-2, with no clear D. The ends were cut back, 1 base at V and 8 bases at J, with 12 bases in the middle. This CDR3 has 13 residues. Per the germline V gene, CDR1 is SGHRS and CDR2 is YFSETQ. The DNA for the CDR3 is TGCGCCAGCAGCTTGTTGGGGTACGAGGGCTACACCTTC. This sequence encodes CASSLLGYEGYTF.

The rearrangement links TRBV18 to TRBJ2-3; tentative D call: TRBD1 (6 bases). The germline V gene has CDR1 KGHSH and CDR2 LQKENI. The CDR3 totals 15 residues. V was pared by 0 bases and J by 2 bases, with 9 bases between. The CDR3 nucleotides are TGTGCCAGCTCACCACCGCAGGGGATCACAGATACGCAGTATTTT. Its protein is CASSPPQGITDTQYF.

This clonotype was seen repeatedly, ten times or more. The rearrangement uses TRBV2 and TRBJ2-4, with D perhaps matching TRBD2 (5 bases). Germline V gives CDR1 SNHLY, CDR2 FYNNEI. Trimming took 3 bases from V and 5 from J, leaving 8 bases between them. There are 13 residues in the CDR3. In DNA, the CDR3 is TGTGCCAGCAGTGATCTGGGAGAAAACATTCAGTACTTC. Translation gives CASSDLGENIQYF. Together with reference TRBV2 and TRBJ2-4, the CDR3 gives the full variable domain: EPEVTQTPSHQVTQMGQEVILRCVPISNHLYFYWYRQILGQKVEFLVSFYNNEISEKSEIFDDQFSVERPDGSNFTLKIRSTKLEDSAMYFCASSDLGENIQYFGAGTRLSVL.

The J gene is TRBJ1-2, the V gene TRBV29-1; no definite D call. Trimming shortened V by 4 bases and J by 2 bases, and 17 bases separated the two germline ends. CDR1 is SQVTM and CDR2 is ANQGSEA in the germline V gene. The CDR3 runs to 15 residues. The CDR3 coding sequence is TGCAGCGTTGCCCCGGTCGAGGTTAGCAACTATGGCTACACCTTC. Its protein product is CSVAPVEVSNYGYTF.

This clonotype turned up a few times. CDR3 in DNA: TGTGCCATCAGTGAGCCAACCCCGGGTTCTAACTATGGCTACACCTTC. Its translation is CAISEPTPGSNYGYTF. The chain combines TRBV10-3 with TRBJ1-2; the D is unclear. Trimming cost V 2 bases and J 0 bases, with 13 bases left between them. The germline V gene encodes CDR1 ENHRY and CDR2 SYGVKD. The CDR3 runs to 16 residues.

The chain recombines TRBV20-1 with TRBJ1-2; D is undetermined. V was cut by 6 bases and J by 12 bases, with 23 bases left in between. The V gene's germline CDR1 is DFQATT and CDR2 SNEGSKA (reference sequence). The CDR3 consists of 13 residues. CDR3 amino acids: CSAPTGRELWHTF. CDR3 DNA sequence: TGCAGTGCCCCGACCGGGAGAGAACTATGGCACACCTTC.

About this clonotype itself: The germline gene is not matched at one end of the junction; a read error may be the cause. This chain connects TRBV30 to TRBJ1-5; unclear D gene. CDR1 is GTSNPN and CDR2 is SVGIG in the germline V gene (reference sequence). This CDR3 has 14 residues. This chain's CDR3 is CAWSVRGFNQPRHF. For the CDR3, the DNA is TGTGCCTGGAGTGTACGTGGCTTCAATCAGCCCCGGCATTTT.